This T cell receptor (beta chain) was identified during a study of T cells in Graves' hyperthyroidism and ophthalmopathy. Study background: Blood was drawn when the patient was first diagnosed and still untreated.

Study-wide results and caveats: Clonotypes that were expanded in thyroid above 0.001 mostly appeared in blood too.

The trim removed 0 bases at V and 6 bases at J, leaving 5 bases unmatched. CDR1 is SGHAT, CDR2 FQNNGV, per germline. CDR3 size: 15 residues. Authors of the study amplified TCR beta CDR3 regions from RNA transcripts. During a first-round RT-PCR of the TCR CDR3, the HTBI primer set was used. TCRdb called the multiplex PCR reads again in MiXCR, with one record for every CDR3 protein. This repertoire shows over 150,000 distinct CDR3 sequences, about a sixth found once; its top ten account for roughly 50%. Patients counted as stable if ophthalmopathy did not develop within 18 months. Patients with uncontrolled infections, other autoimmune diseases, pregnancy or lactation were excluded. This clonotype was seen many times. Its antigen remains unidentified.

The chain combines TRBV11-2 with TRBJ2-7, with TRBD1 matching 10 bases. Sequences were obtained from blood. This sequence originates from a woman in her fifties or sixties with Graves' hyperthyroidism. The CDR3 DNA sequence: TGTGCCAGCAGCTTAGATTTGGACAGGGGGGGCGAGCAGTACTTC. Translated: CASSLDLDRGGEQYF.